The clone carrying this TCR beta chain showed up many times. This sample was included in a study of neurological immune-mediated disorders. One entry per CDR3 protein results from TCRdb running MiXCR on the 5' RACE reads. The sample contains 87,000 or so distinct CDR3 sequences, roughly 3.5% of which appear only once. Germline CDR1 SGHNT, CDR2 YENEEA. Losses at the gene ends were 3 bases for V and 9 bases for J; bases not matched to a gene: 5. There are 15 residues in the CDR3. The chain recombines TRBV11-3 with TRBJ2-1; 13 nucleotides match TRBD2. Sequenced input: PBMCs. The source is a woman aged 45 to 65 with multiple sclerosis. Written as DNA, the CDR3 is TGTGCCAGCAGCTTCACTAGCGGGGGGGCTTTTGAGCAGTTCTTC. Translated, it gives CASSFTSGGAFEQFF.